This T cell receptor beta chain was sequenced for a study of T cell changes during pregnancy in multiple sclerosis (dated by TCRdb to between 2018 and 2021). In the study overall: Changes in the T cell repertoire over the course of pregnancy were examined in this study in women with multiple sclerosis.

The junction shows trimming of 3 bases on V and 4 bases on J, and the gene matches do not reach 13 bases of it. The germline V gene gives CDR1 as LGHNA and CDR2 as YSLEER. Counted from cysteine to phenylalanine, this CDR3 has 17 amino acids. Here the CDR3 DNA is all that survives: 51 bases in frame from base 1. Library preparation used the immunoSEQ multiplex PCR assay. This immuneACCESS table, as held by TCRdb, lists in-frame sequences with V and J called but not all clones. Of the missing ones, under half trace to an unresolved V gene in checked studies; the others have no known cause. This sample is represented by tens of thousands of clones; about 89% of them were singletons. The ten top clones hold 2.5% to 3% of the sample. Turning to this clone: What this receptor recognizes is not known. Base qualities are not recorded, but no much larger clone differs from it by a single base.

Recombination connected TRBV4-3 to TRBJ2-3; TRBD1 agrees with 7 junctional bases. This receptor was taken from a female donor with multiple sclerosis, enrolled in a pregnancy study. The sequenced sample was peripheral blood, obtained in the first trimester of pregnancy. The DNA is as follows: TGCGCCAGCAGCCAGGACCCGACAGGGAGTGGAGCAGATACGCAGTATTTT. Its protein reads: CASSQDPTGSGADTQYF.